Below, one T cell receptor beta chain is given with its context. The CDR3 has 14 residues. The V end was cut by 0 bases, the J end by 0 bases, with 6 bases between. Germline V gene data show CDR1 as SGHKS and CDR2 as YYEKEE (reference sequence). The data originate from a study of blood T cell repertoires in COVID-19. Assignment of participants to cohorts was predicated upon participant-reported clinical history. Original processing notes: Reference gene primer amplification in the assay estimated nucleated cell counts. The protocol was immunoSEQ multiplex PCR, while the TCRdb copy is restricted to in-frame clones and leaves out a portion. The V and J calls and clone size come from that table; D and trimming were worked out from the DNA. The profile shows under 350,000 clones, just over 85% of them singletons.

Sequencing was done on a sample of PBMCs or T cells enriched from blood (not recorded which). The chain recombines TRBV5-5 with TRBJ1-2, with D unclear. The receptor comes from a woman aged 35 to 49 with acute COVID-19. The CDR3 loop reads CASSLAQSNYGYTF. The CDR3 DNA reads TGTGCCAGCAGCTTGGCACAGTCTAACTATGGCTACACCTTC. The whole variable domain, filled in from reference TRBV5-5 and TRBJ1-2, reads DAGVTQSPTHLIKTRGQQVTLRCSPISGHKSVSWYQQVLGQGPQFIFQYYEKEERGRGNFPDRFSARQFPNYSSELNVNALLLGDSALYLCASSLAQSNYGYTFGSGTRLTVV.